The source of this T cell receptor (beta chain) is a study of response to subunit inactivated influenza vaccine. This clonotype was observed a handful of times. TCRdb re-called the RT-PCR reads with MiXCR, one entry per CDR3 protein. The sample has some 540,000 distinct CDR3 sequences, 20% to 25% seen once. Germline lookup yields CDR1 DFQATT and CDR2 SNEGSKA (reference sequence). V gave up 6 bases and J gave up 4 bases; unmatched junction bases: 9. The CDR3 contains 13 residues. This sample also belongs to another study, concerning T cells expressing NK-cell markers. That paper adds: Beta-chain TCR cDNA was generated via 5'RACE template switching with UMIs. The contribution of dominant NKG2C+ clonotypes to CD8+ T cells in more than five donors was roughly 1.0-7.5%. The CD3+CD56-NKG2C+ fraction of several donors was also led by these clonotypes.

The V call is TRBV20-1, the J call TRBJ2-7; 7 bases align to TRBD2. The origin of this receptor is a man aged 45 to 65 who received an inactivated influenza vaccine. This sample comprised CD4+ T cells sorted from PBMCs, obtained 11 to 12 days after vaccination. CDR3 bases: TGCAGTGCCATCAGGACTAGGCTTTACGAGCAGTACTTC. Residues: CSAIRTRLYEQYF.